These 23 T cell receptor beta chains were all obtained from the same sample, sequenced in a study of blood T cell repertoires in COVID-19. Profiling relied on immunoSEQ multiplex PCR, and the TCRdb table lists in-frame clones only, not all of them. The table shows 25,000 to 30,000 clones, with 92% occurring only once. The specimen sequenced was peripheral blood. The receptor set was obtained from a man aged 45-65 years with active COVID-19.

The V and J genes are TRBV10-1 and TRBJ2-2, with D possibly TRBD2 on 5 matching bases. This CDR3 comprises 13 residues. V gave up 8 bases and J gave up 5 bases, with 12 bases separating them. Germline values: CDR1 WNHNN, CDR2 SYGVQD (reference sequence). CDR3: CASGSFETGELFF. For the CDR3, the DNA is TGCGCCAGCGGGAGTTTCGAAACCGGGGAGCTGTTTTTT.

The rearrangement joins TRBV19 to TRBJ2-6; D is possibly TRBD2 (5 bases). Trimming took off 1 base at V and 4 bases at J, with 11 bases between the two ends. The CDR3 has 16 amino acids. The germline gives CDR1 LNHDA, CDR2 SQIVND (reference sequence). In DNA form, the CDR3 reads TGTGCCAGTAGTATAGGGCCGGGATCCGGGGCCAACGTCCTGACTTTC. Translation gives CASSIGPGSGANVLTF.

The rearrangement links TRBV10-3 to TRBJ1-2; the D is unclear. Trimming stripped 6 bases from V and 8 bases from J, with 13 bases between. The germline V gene has CDR1 ENHRY and CDR2 SYGVKD. The CDR3 is 12 residues long. Here the CDR3 reads CAIRDSEEGYTF. CDR3 coding DNA: TGTGCCATCAGGGACTCTGAGGAAGGCTACACCTTC.

This clone was observed once. The chain combines TRBV27 with TRBJ2-1, with TRBD2 identical over 11 bases. This CDR3 comprises 18 residues. The V gene's germline CDR1 is MNHEY and CDR2 SMNVEV (reference sequence). V shed 2 bases and J 4 bases; nucleotides not matched to a gene: 10. This CDR3 is CASSLAYSGRAGYNEQFF. The CDR3 DNA follows: TGTGCCAGCAGTTTAGCATATAGCGGGAGGGCCGGTTACAATGAGCAGTTCTTC.

V and J are TRBV11-2 and TRBJ2-7; D call uncertain. V was clipped by 11 bases and J by 0 bases, with 17 bases between them. CDR1 is SGHAT and CDR2 is FQNNGV in the germline V gene. This CDR3 has 14 amino acids. CDR3 sequence (DNA): TGTGCCGGCTCCTCAGGTCCCCTCTCCTACGAGCAGTACTTC. It specifies CAGSSGPLSYEQYF. Together with reference TRBV11-2 and TRBJ2-7, the CDR3 gives the full variable domain: EAGVAQSPRYKIIEKRQSVAFWCNPISGHATLYWYQQILGQGPKLLIQFQNNGVVDDSQLPKDRFSAERLKGVDSTLKIQPAKLEDSAVYLCAGSSGPLSYEQYFGPGTRLTVT.

This clone was found once. This sequence joins TRBV5-5 and TRBJ1-2, with D perhaps matching TRBD1 (6 bases). V shed 3 bases and J shed 8 bases, with 14 bases lying between them. Per germline, CDR1 SGHKS and CDR2 YYEKEE (reference sequence). The CDR3 runs to 13 residues. The CDR3 nucleotides are TGTGCCAGCAGCTCCAGGGGAGAGAGAGGCTACACCTTC. It encodes CASSSRGERGYTF.

The genes are TRBV6-4 and TRBJ2-3; tentative D call: TRBD2 (5 bases). Trimming shortened V by 4 bases and J by 1 base, and 12 bases separated the two germline ends. The CDR3 has 15 amino acids. The germline V gene has CDR1 MRHNA and CDR2 SNTAGT. The CDR3 coding sequence is TGTGCCAGCAGTGCGGTGGATAGCGGCACAGATACGCAGTATTTT. It codes for CASSAVDSGTDTQYF.

The chain links TRBV18 to TRBJ2-5; 7 positions match TRBD1. CDR1 and CDR2 (germline): KGHSH, LQKENI. The CDR3 has 14 residues. Trimming at V came to 4 bases and at J to 3 bases, leaving 5 bases not matched to a gene. The CDR3 DNA is TGTGCCAGCTCACGGACAGGCGGTGAAGAGACCCAGTACTTC. Translating it yields CASSRTGGEETQYF.

This clone turned up a few times. The chain carries TRBV5-1 and TRBJ2-1, with no clear D. V gave up 2 bases and J gave up 2 bases, with 14 bases separating them. This CDR3 has 16 residues. CDR1 is SGHRS, CDR2 YFSETQ, per germline. CDR3 residues: CASSFNPRGPYNEQFF. The CDR3 DNA is TGCGCCAGCAGCTTTAACCCGAGAGGCCCCTACAATGAGCAGTTCTTC.

The V call is TRBV4-2, the J call TRBJ1-1, with D perhaps matching TRBD1 (6 bases). CDR1 LGHNA and CDR2 YNFKEQ come from the germline V gene. V was clipped by 0 bases and J by 2 bases, with 10 bases between them. The CDR3 loop spans 15 amino acids. The CDR3 DNA reads TGTGCCAGCAGCCAAGAAGGGGACACCAACACTGAAGCTTTCTTT. As protein: CASSQEGDTNTEAFF.

The V call is TRBV28, the J call TRBJ1-3; D possibly corresponds to TRBD1 (5 bases). Trimming shortened V by 5 bases and J by 4 bases, and 12 bases separated the two germline ends. Germline-derived CDR1 and CDR2 are MDHEN and SYDVKM. The CDR3 is 14 amino acids. CDR3 sequence (DNA): TGTGCCAGCAGTCCTTTCGGACAAGGAAACACCATATATTTT. Translated, it gives CASSPFGQGNTIYF.

The chain couples TRBV6-5 to TRBJ1-2; 7 bases are a match to TRBD1. CDR1 is MNHEY and CDR2 is SVGAGI in the germline V gene. This CDR3 spans 12 amino acids. V lost 6 bases to trimming and J lost 7 bases; unmatched junction nucleotides: 5. The CDR3 DNA sequence: TGTGCCAGCAGAAGACAGGGTACTGGCTACACCTTC. Its translation: CASRRQGTGYTF.

The chain links TRBV16 to TRBJ2-4; 7 nucleotides agree with TRBD2. The CDR3 spans 16 residues. The junction had 3 bases not matched to a gene; V was cut back by 1 base and J by 0 bases. Germline V gives CDR1 KGHSY, CDR2 FQNENV. The CDR3 DNA reads TGTGCCAGCAGCCAATTTGCTAGCGGAGCCAAAAACATTCAGTACTTC. This encodes CASSQFASGAKNIQYF.

The rearrangement joins TRBV19 to TRBJ2-7, with 10 bases matching TRBD1. Germline CDR1 reads LNHDA; CDR2 reads SQIVND (reference sequence). J lost 4 bases, V lost 6 bases, and 3 bases had no gene match. This CDR3 contains 13 residues. The CDR3 sequence: CASRRTGGYEQYF. The CDR3 bases are TGTGCCAGTAGGCGGACAGGGGGGTACGAGCAGTACTTC.

V and J are TRBV2 and TRBJ1-2, with D maybe TRBD1 (5 bases). Deletions cut 2 bases from V and 0 bases from J, with 7 bases between. This CDR3 region has 14 residues. Germline V gives CDR1 SNHLY, CDR2 FYNNEI. The CDR3 spells CASSEQGPNYGYTF. The CDR3, as DNA: TGTGCCAGCAGTGAACAGGGTCCTAACTATGGCTACACCTTC.

V gene TRBV7-8 combines with J gene TRBJ2-7; D unresolved. The V end was cut by 7 bases, the J end by 4 bases, with 20 bases between. Germline values: CDR1 SGHVS, CDR2 FQNEAQ. The CDR3 runs 15 residues. As DNA, the CDR3 is TGTGCCAGCACCGATATCGGCGGCAAGGAATACGAGCAGTACTTC. It is translated as CASTDIGGKEYEQYF.

This clone turned up a few times. This chain joins TRBV5-4 and TRBJ1-6; D remains ambiguous. Between the trimmed V and J ends, which lost 4 bases and 7 bases, there was a span of 12 bases. The CDR3 covers 14 residues. Per the germline V gene, CDR1 is SGHNT and CDR2 is YYREEE (reference sequence). The CDR3 loop reads CASSGETLNSPLHF. CDR3 in DNA: TGTGCCAGCAGCGGAGAGACCCTAAATTCACCCCTCCACTTT.

The chain uses TRBV9 and TRBJ2-2, with 9 bases that match TRBD1. The CDR3 contains 15 residues. Germline-derived CDR1 and CDR2 are SGDLS and YYNGEE. The ends lost 2 bases at V and 4 bases at J; junction bases unmatched: 3. The DNA for the CDR3 is TGTGCCAGCAGCGTGGGACAGGGCTCCACCGGGGAGCTGTTTTTT. This encodes CASSVGQGSTGELFF.

V and J are TRBV11-2 and TRBJ1-6; tentatively, D is TRBD1 (6 bases). Trimming stripped 5 bases from V and 8 bases from J, with 13 bases between. Germline CDR1 is SGHAT and CDR2 is FQNNGV. This CDR3 spans 14 amino acids. CDR3 loop: CASSHRVMDSPLHF. The CDR3 bases are TGTGCCAGCAGCCACAGGGTGATGGATTCACCCCTCCACTTT. Looking up the rest from reference TRBV11-2 and TRBJ1-6 gives the full variable domain: EAGVAQSPRYKIIEKRQSVAFWCNPISGHATLYWYQQILGQGPKLLIQFQNNGVVDDSQLPKDRFSAERLKGVDSTLKIQPAKLEDSAVYLCASSHRVMDSPLHFGNGTRLTVT.

The chain recombines TRBV11-3 with TRBJ2-1; TRBD1 agrees at 7 bases. CDR3 length: 15 amino acids. The germline V gene encodes CDR1 SGHNT and CDR2 YENEEA. V trimming: 4 bases; J trimming: 7 bases; junction bases outside the gene matches: 10. In DNA form, the CDR3 reads TGTGCCAGCAGCTCGTACCGGGACAGACCAAATGAGCAGTTCTTC. It codes for CASSSYRDRPNEQFF.

This clone appeared a few times. The chain links TRBV10-2 to TRBJ2-1; TRBD2 agrees at 14 bases. The germline V gene has CDR1 WSHSY and CDR2 SAAADI. V dropped 3 bases and J dropped 8; count of bases not matched to a gene: 6. This CDR3 region has 16 residues. The CDR3 loop reads CASSESGTSGSYEQFF. CDR3 bases: TGCGCCAGCAGTGAATCCGGGACTAGCGGGAGTTATGAGCAGTTCTTC.

The gene calls are TRBV5-6 and TRBJ2-7; D gene ambiguous. V lost 0 bases and J lost 2, with 9 bases in between. The CDR3 loop spans 14 amino acids. The germline CDR1 and CDR2 sequences are SGHDT and YYEEEE. For the CDR3, the DNA is TGTGCCAGCAGCTTGGAAGAGTATACCTACGAGCAGTACTTC. Amino acids: CASSLEEYTYEQYF.

This sequence joins TRBV5-1 and TRBJ1-1, with D maybe TRBD1 (5 bases). The germline V gene encodes CDR1 SGHRS and CDR2 YFSETQ. The CDR3 runs 14 residues. The germline V and J ends were trimmed by 2 bases and 0 bases, with 8 bases remaining between them. The CDR3: CASSFRQLNTEAFF. CDR3 DNA sequence: TGCGCCAGCAGCTTTCGACAGTTGAACACTGAAGCTTTCTTT.